The 28 T cell receptor beta chains below come from one sample, sequenced in a study of blood T cell repertoires in COVID-19. Data came from immunoSEQ multiplex PCR; TCRdb stores just in-frame clones and leaves some out. Of some 190,000 clones detected, about 86% appear once; the ten largest clones hold roughly 25%. Sequencing was performed on PBMCs or T cells enriched from blood (not recorded which). The receptors come from a woman in her thirties or forties in a cohort exposed to, infected with or recovered from COVID-19 (not recorded which).

The CDR3 nucleotides read TGTGCCAGCTGGGGGGTAAATAACTATGGCTACACCTTC. The encoded protein is CASWGVNNYGYTF. This chain connects TRBV27 to TRBJ1-2; a weak D match, TRBD1 (5 bases). Trimming took off 8 bases at V and 1 base at J, with 11 bases between the two ends. The CDR3 is 13 amino acids. Germline assignment: CDR1 MNHEY and CDR2 SMNVEV (reference sequence).

This clone came up once. The J gene is TRBJ2-1, the V gene TRBV4-1, with D possibly being TRBD1 (8 bases). V was shortened by 4 bases and J by 9 bases, with 16 bases between the two germline ends. Per germline, CDR1 MGHRA and CDR2 YSYEKL. This CDR3 region has 14 residues. For the CDR3, the DNA is TGCGCCAGCAGCCCCGGACAGGGAGGGGGTGAGCAGTTCTTC. Translated, it gives CASSPGQGGGEQFF.

This clone was observed at least ten times. The V call is TRBV7-6, the J call TRBJ1-4; tentatively, D is TRBD1 (5 bases). Trimming removed 2 bases at V and 8 bases at J, with 12 bases between. Germline CDR1 SGHVS, CDR2 FNYEAQ. The CDR3 has 14 residues. The CDR3 sequence is CASSLSTGQEKLFF. CDR3 sequence (DNA): TGTGCCAGCAGCTTAAGCACAGGACAAGAAAAACTGTTTTTT.

Turning to this clone: The identical CDR3 is also encoded by other nucleotide sequences in the sample. The chain recombines TRBV4-1 with TRBJ2-1; 11 positions match TRBD2. V lost 1 base and J lost 8; bases outside the gene matches: 4. The CDR3 contains 15 residues. Germline CDR1 reads MGHRA; CDR2 reads YSYEKL. The CDR3 loop is CASSQVASGRYEQFF. Here the CDR3 DNA reads TGCGCCAGCAGCCAAGTCGCTAGCGGGAGGTATGAGCAGTTCTTC.

The rearrangement uses TRBV11-2 and TRBJ1-1, with 11 bases lining up with TRBD1. V lost 6 bases, J lost 6 bases, and 6 bases stayed unmatched. This CDR3 has 14 amino acids. Germline V gene sequence: CDR1 SGHAT, CDR2 FQNNGV. The CDR3 protein is CASSWTGGVPEAFF. The CDR3 coding sequence is TGTGCCAGCAGTTGGACAGGGGGCGTTCCTGAAGCTTTCTTT.

The rearrangement joins TRBV7-2 to TRBJ2-5; D perhaps matches TRBD2 (5 bases). Germline assignment: CDR1 SGHTA and CDR2 FQGNSA. The CDR3 runs to 14 residues. Trimming took off 4 bases at V and 5 bases at J, with 14 bases between the two ends. The CDR3 loop is CASSSSAVRETQYF. CDR3 DNA: TGTGCCAGCAGCTCCTCAGCGGTTCGGGAGACCCAGTACTTC.

The chain combines TRBV4-1 with TRBJ2-7; 7 positions match TRBD1. Trimming removed 0 bases from V and 1 base from J; junction bases left unmatched: 3. There are 15 residues in the CDR3. CDR1 is MGHRA and CDR2 is YSYEKL in the germline V gene. The CDR3 coding sequence is TGCGCCAGCAGCCAAGAGACAGGGAAATCCTACGAGCAGTACTTC. It specifies CASSQETGKSYEQYF.

The chain employs TRBV15 and TRBJ1-5; D is unclear. This CDR3 is built from 15 residues. Deletions cut 2 bases from V and 0 bases from J, with 8 bases between. The V gene's germline CDR1 is LNHNV and CDR2 YYDKDF (reference sequence). CDR3 in DNA: TGTGCCACCAGCAGACCTCTCTATAGCAATCAGCCCCAGCATTTT. Its translation: CATSRPLYSNQPQHF.

This clone was counted once. The chain couples TRBV5-1 to TRBJ1-4; TRBD1 is a possible D gene (5 bases). Per germline, CDR1 SGHRS and CDR2 YFSETQ. This CDR3 is built from 17 residues. V was cut by 0 bases and J by 1 base, with 13 bases left in between. In nucleotides, the CDR3 is TGCGCCAGCAGCTTGGATACATGGGGGGGAACTAATGAAAAACTGTTTTTT. It is translated as CASSLDTWGGTNEKLFF.

The CDR3 region is CASSSPVTGAYEQYF. CDR3 coding DNA: TGTGCCAGCAGTTCCCCTGTGACAGGAGCCTACGAGCAGTACTTC. The chain links TRBV6-2 or TRBV6-3 to TRBJ2-7; D is possibly TRBD1 (6 bases). CDR1 is MNHEY and CDR2 is SVGEGT in the germline V gene. The CDR3 length is 15 residues. V dropped 4 bases and J dropped 2 bases, with 15 bases sitting between them.

V and J are TRBV7-2 and TRBJ1-2, with 9 bases aligning to TRBD1. The CDR3 runs to 15 residues. The junction had 7 bases not matched to a gene; V was cut back by 6 bases and J by 2 bases. CDR1 SGHTA and CDR2 FQGNSA come from the germline V gene. CDR3 amino acids: CASSYPGQGNYGYTF. The CDR3 DNA is TGTGCCAGCAGTTACCCGGGACAGGGAAACTATGGCTACACCTTC.

V and J are TRBV7-9 and TRBJ2-3, with 8 bases identical to TRBD2. This CDR3 spans 16 amino acids. Germline CDR1 is SEHNR and CDR2 is FQNEAQ (reference sequence). J gave up 1 base and V 3 bases, and 6 bases lay outside the gene matches. The CDR3 DNA reads as TGTGCCAGCAGCTTCAGGACTAGCTCGGGCACAGATACGCAGTATTTT. This codes for CASSFRTSSGTDTQYF.

The genes are TRBV10-2 and TRBJ2-1; D is possibly TRBD1 (6 bases). V gave up 6 bases and J gave up 9 bases, with 9 bases separating them. CDR3 length equals 11 residues. Germline CDR1 reads WSHSY; CDR2 reads SAAADI. This CDR3 is CASRQGLEQFF. CDR3 bases: TGCGCCAGCAGGCAGGGGCTTGAGCAGTTCTTC.

J is TRBJ1-3 and V is TRBV7-2; the D is unclear. The CDR3 is 14 residues long. Trimming took off 2 bases at V and 1 base at J, with 6 bases between the two ends. CDR1 is SGHTA, CDR2 FQGNSA, per germline. CDR3 bases: TGTGCCAGCAGCTTATCTCTGTCTGGAAACACCATATATTTT. It encodes CASSLSLSGNTIYF.

This rearrangement joins TRBV7-9 to TRBJ2-7, with D possibly matching TRBD1 (5 bases). The germline V gene has CDR1 SEHNR and CDR2 FQNEAQ (reference sequence). This CDR3 region has 17 residues. The ends were cut back, 4 bases at V and 0 bases at J, with 19 bases in the middle. This CDR3 reads CASSSVPGQLSSYEQYF. Written as DNA, the CDR3 is TGTGCCAGCAGCTCCGTCCCCGGACAACTAAGCTCCTACGAGCAGTACTTC.

V usage is TRBV9 and J usage is TRBJ1-1, with D uncertain. Trimming removed 0 bases from V and 6 bases from J, with 9 bases in between. This CDR3 comprises 13 residues. Germline V gene data show CDR1 as SGDLS and CDR2 as YYNGEE. This CDR3 is CASSVEAWAEAFF. CDR3 bases: TGTGCCAGCAGCGTAGAAGCGTGGGCTGAAGCTTTCTTT.

This rearrangement joins TRBV6-5 to TRBJ1-1, with D possibly being TRBD1 (5 bases). CDR3 length: 13 amino acids. Trimming stripped 8 bases from V and 3 bases from J, with 13 bases between. CDR1 and CDR2 (germline): MNHEY, SVGAGI. The CDR3 DNA sequence: TGTGCCAGCGTCGGGGCGGGGGACACTGAAGCTTTCTTT. Translating it yields CASVGAGDTEAFF.

This chain links TRBV3-1 (or the pseudogene TRBV3-2) with TRBJ2-7, with D perhaps TRBD2 (5 bases). Between the trimmed V and J ends, which lost 4 bases and 1 base, there was a span of 14 bases. CDR1 and CDR2 from the germline V gene are LGHDT and YNNKEL (reference sequence). The CDR3 runs to 15 residues. The DNA for the CDR3 is TGTGCCAGCAGCCTCCTAATCTCGGGATCCTACGAGCAGTACTTC. Encoded protein: CASSLLISGSYEQYF.

The genes are TRBV2 and TRBJ1-1; D gene unclear. From germline, CDR1 is SNHLY and CDR2 FYNNEI. The CDR3 runs 13 residues. Deletions cut 4 bases from V and 0 bases from J, with 6 bases between. In nucleotides, the CDR3 is TGTGCCAGCAGTGTGTCTCTGAACACTGAAGCTTTCTTT. Translating it yields CASSVSLNTEAFF.

The chain carries TRBV11-3 and TRBJ2-2; 7 bases fit TRBD2. Germline V CDR1 and CDR2: SGHNT, YENEEA. Germline trimming cut 3 bases from V and 6 bases from J; bases unmatched to any gene: 4. This CDR3 comprises 14 residues. CDR3 coding DNA: TGTGCCAGCAGCTTTACGGGAGGAGCCGGGGAGCTGTTTTTT. Its translation: CASSFTGGAGELFF. Based on the CDR3 plus reference TRBV11-3 and TRBJ2-2, the full variable domain is EAGVVQSPRYKIIEKKQPVAFWCNPISGHNTLYWYLQNLGQGPELLIRYENEEAVDDSQLPKDRFSAERLKGVDSTLKIQPAELGDSAVYLCASSFTGGAGELFFGEGSRLTVL.

The chain joins TRBV14 to TRBJ1-1; D perhaps matches TRBD1 (5 bases). Per the germline V gene, CDR1 is SGHDN and CDR2 is FVKESK. The CDR3 sequence is 13 residues long. V lost 4 bases and J lost 4, with 10 bases in between. Written as DNA, the CDR3 is TGTGCCAGCAGCCCGCGGACACCCACTGAAGCTTTCTTT. Protein product: CASSPRTPTEAFF. The full variable domain, rest sourced from reference TRBV14 and TRBJ1-1, is EAGVTQFPSHSVIEKGQTVTLRCDPISGHDNLYWYRRVMGKEIKFLLHFVKESKQDESGMPNNRFLAERTGGTYSTLKVQPAELEDSGVYFCASSPRTPTEAFFGQGTRLTVV.

The rearrangement links TRBV7-2 to TRBJ2-1, with TRBD2 matching over 11 bases. From germline, CDR1 is SGHTA and CDR2 FQGNSA. V dropped 5 bases and J dropped 7; count of bases not matched to a gene: 13. The CDR3 has 17 amino acids. CDR3 in amino acids: CASSPRLAGQEGNEQFF. DNA for the CDR3: TGTGCCAGCAGCCCCCGACTAGCGGGACAGGAGGGTAATGAGCAGTTCTTC.

J is TRBJ1-6 and V is TRBV6-5; 10 bases align to TRBD1. J gave up 9 bases and V 5 bases, and 7 bases lay outside the gene matches. CDR1 and CDR2 (germline): MNHEY, SVGAGI. CDR3 length: 15 residues. Written as DNA, the CDR3 is TGTGCCAGCAGTAAACTCCGGGACAGGGGTTCACCCCTCCACTTT. Protein: CASSKLRDRGSPLHF.

The chain combines TRBV5-4 with TRBJ2-3, with 10 bases lining up with TRBD2. The CDR3 has 15 residues. Trimming removed 6 bases from V and 5 bases from J; junction bases left unmatched: 9. CDR1 is SGHNT and CDR2 is YYREEE in the germline V gene (reference sequence). The CDR3 DNA follows: TGTGCCAGCAACTACCAGCGGGGGGGCGAAGATACGCAGTATTTT. Translated: CASNYQRGGEDTQYF.

This chain connects TRBV27 to TRBJ2-3; 11 bases line up with TRBD2. CDR1 and CDR2 from the germline V gene are MNHEY and SMNVEV (reference sequence). The J segment lost 5 bases and the V segment lost 7 bases, leaving 8 bases of the junction unmatched. The CDR3 is made up of 15 amino acids. The CDR3 DNA reads TGTGCCAGCAATCTTAGCGGGGGGGCCATAGATACGCAGTATTTT. Translating it yields CASNLSGGAIDTQYF.

This clone has only a few counts. The chain carries TRBV19 and TRBJ2-7; 7 nucleotides line up with TRBD1. CDR1 is LNHDA, CDR2 SQIVND, per germline (reference sequence). With V trimmed by 3 bases and J by 5 bases, 10 bases remained unmatched. The CDR3 consists of 15 residues. The CDR3 reads CASSMTLAGGHEQYF. The DNA of the CDR3 is TGTGCCAGTAGTATGACTCTGGCAGGGGGTCACGAGCAGTACTTC.

The chain joins TRBV11-2 to TRBJ2-4; 8 bases are a match to TRBD2. V was pared by 5 bases and J by 1 base, with 7 bases of the junction left unmatched. CDR1 is SGHAT and CDR2 is FQNNGV in the germline V gene. This CDR3 has 16 amino acids. CDR3 sequence reads: CASSISSGFAKNIQYF. The DNA for the CDR3 is TGTGCCAGCAGCATATCTAGCGGGTTCGCCAAAAACATTCAGTACTTC.

The chain employs TRBV4-1 and TRBJ1-1; 10 bases match TRBD1. The germline gives CDR1 MGHRA, CDR2 YSYEKL. CDR3 length: 17 amino acids. Trimming removed 3 bases from V and 0 bases from J; junction bases left unmatched: 7. The CDR3, as DNA: TGCGCCAGCAGCCATCCGGGACAGGGGCCCATGAACACTGAAGCTTTCTTT. It yields the protein CASSHPGQGPMNTEAFF.